The 29 T cell receptor beta chains listed next were all sequenced from one sample in a study of blood T cells in healthy people across ages. A second PCR of 7 to 11 cycles used a sample-barcoded 5' primer and a J-beta primer mix. Via MiXCR, TCRdb re-called the 5' RACE reads, giving one row per CDR3 protein. The data show roughly 650,000 distinct CDR3 sequences, with about 34% seen just once and just over 15% held by the top ten. Source material: blood. Receptors originate from a woman aged 80 or over in good health.

The chain links TRBV20-1 to TRBJ2-7, with a possible D match to TRBD2 (6 bases). The ends were cut back, 0 bases at V and 1 base at J, with 13 bases in the middle. The CDR3 length is 15 residues. Germline-derived CDR1 and CDR2 are DFQATT and SNEGSKA (reference sequence). The CDR3 sequence: CSARDPRESSYEQYF. CDR3 bases: TGCAGTGCTAGAGATCCCCGGGAGTCTTCCTACGAGCAGTACTTC.

This clonotype was counted ten times or more. The chain employs TRBV2 and TRBJ1-5; D perhaps matches TRBD1 (6 bases). Looked up from germline, CDR1 is SNHLY and CDR2 is FYNNEI. CDR3 size: 14 residues. The V end was cut by 6 bases, the J end by 2 bases, with 11 bases between. CDR3 residues: CASRVDRRNQPQHF. CDR3 DNA: TGTGCCAGCAGGGTTGACAGGCGCAATCAGCCCCAGCATTTT.

A few counts support this clonotype. This sequence joins TRBV9 and TRBJ1-1; the D is unclear. V lost 4 bases, J lost 1 base, and 14 bases lay in between. Per germline, CDR1 SGDLS and CDR2 YYNGEE. The CDR3 length is 15 residues. The CDR3, as DNA: TGTGCCAGCAGCTCTGCTTTAGAATCGAACACTGAAGCTTTCTTT. It translates to CASSSALESNTEAFF. The full variable domain, in which reference TRBV9 and TRBJ1-1 provide the parts outside the CDR3, is DSGVTQTPKHLITATGQRVTLRCSPRSGDLSVYWYQQSLDQGLQFLIQYYNGEERAKGNILERFSAQQFPDLHSELNLSSLELGDSALYFCASSSALESNTEAFFGQGTRLTVV.

This clonotype was counted a few times. One base away lies a much larger clone, so this may be a sequencing read error. The chain recombines TRBV20-1 with TRBJ2-3; 8 bases align to TRBD2. The V segment lost 5 bases and the J segment 3 bases; nucleotides outside the gene matches: 10. The CDR3 totals 15 residues. Germline V gene data show CDR1 as DFQATT and CDR2 as SNEGSKA (reference sequence). This chain's CDR3 is CSAGPGSGGTDTQYF. The CDR3 coding sequence is TGCAGTGCTGGGCCCGGGAGCGGGGGTACAGATACGCAGTATTTT.

This clonotype was observed at least ten times. The rearrangement links TRBV5-5 to TRBJ1-1, with 9 nucleotides matching TRBD1. CDR1 is SGHKS, CDR2 YYEKEE, per germline (reference sequence). V dropped 3 bases and J dropped 6; count of bases not matched to a gene: 9. The CDR3 is 15 residues long. CDR3 loop: CASSSGGDRASEAFF. The CDR3 region has the DNA TGTGCCAGCAGCTCGGGGGGGGACAGGGCGTCTGAAGCTTTCTTT.

The CDR3 DNA follows: TGTGCCAGCCTACCTACGGGACTCAACTACAATGAGCAGTTCTTC. Residues: CASLPTGLNYNEQFF. The V gene is TRBV27, the J gene TRBJ2-1; maybe TRBD2 (6 bases). V lost 8 bases and J lost 3, with 17 bases in between. Germline CDR1 and CDR2: MNHEY and SMNVEV (reference sequence). The CDR3 runs to 15 residues.

This clonotype is labeled as medium-sized (0.01 to 0.1%). V is TRBV5-1 and J is TRBJ2-3; D is unclear. V gave up 4 bases and J gave up 4 bases, with 10 bases separating them. This CDR3 has 13 residues. The V gene's germline CDR1 is SGHRS and CDR2 YFSETQ. The CDR3: CASSTDRADTQYF. CDR3 DNA sequence: TGCGCCAGCAGCACGGACCGGGCAGATACGCAGTATTTT.

Ten or more counts support this clonotype. This chain connects TRBV20-1 to TRBJ1-2, with a weak D call TRBD1 (6 bases). The CDR3 extends over 12 amino acids. Germline V gene lookup returns CDR1 DFQATT and CDR2 SNEGSKA (reference sequence). V gave up 2 bases and J gave up 8 bases, with 12 bases separating them. The CDR3 region has the DNA TGCAGTGCTAGATCAGGGGCGGGCGGCTACACCTTC. This translates into CSARSGAGGYTF.

The chain is built from TRBV19 and TRBJ2-2, with 10 nucleotides matching TRBD2. The ends lost 4 bases at V and 4 bases at J; junction bases unmatched: 27. The CDR3 consists of 23 residues. The germline CDR1 and CDR2 sequences are LNHDA and SQIVND (reference sequence). This CDR3 is CASSNPLGLAGAPSQSSTGELFF. DNA for the CDR3: TGTGCCAGTAGTAACCCCCTCGGGCTAGCGGGGGCCCCTTCCCAATCCAGCACCGGGGAGCTGTTTTTT. Drawing the rest from reference TRBV19 and TRBJ2-2, the complete variable domain is DGGITQSPKYLFRKEGQNVTLSCEQNLNHDAMYWYRQDPGQGLRLIYYSQIVNDFQKGDIAEGYSVSREKKESFPLTVTSAQKNPTAFYLCASSNPLGLAGAPSQSSTGELFFGEGSRLTVL.

This clonotype was observed a handful of times. The V and J genes are TRBV7-2 and TRBJ2-7, with TRBD2 identical over 15 bases. There are 18 residues in the CDR3. Trimming removed 5 bases from V and 3 bases from J; junction bases left unmatched: 11. Germline V gives CDR1 SGHTA, CDR2 FQGNSA. The chain's CDR3 is CASSQPGTSGGFGYEQYF. The CDR3 DNA reads TGTGCCAGCAGCCAGCCCGGGACTAGCGGGGGGTTTGGCTACGAGCAGTACTTC. Drawing the rest from reference TRBV7-2 and TRBJ2-7, the complete variable domain is GAGVSQSPSNKVTEKGKDVELRCDPISGHTALYWYRQSLGQGLEFLIYFQGNSAPDKSGLPSDRFSAERTGGSVSTLTIQRTQQEDSAVYLCASSQPGTSGGFGYEQYFGPGTRLTVT.

Written as DNA, the CDR3 is TGCAGCGTGGAGGGTAGACAGAACACTGAAGCTTTCTTT. Translation: CSVEGRQNTEAFF. V and J are TRBV29-1 and TRBJ1-1; D call uncertain. Germline loops: CDR1 SQVTM, CDR2 ANQGSEA. Trimming left V 6 bases short and J 1 base short, with 12 bases between. The CDR3 has 13 residues. Filled out from reference TRBV29-1 and TRBJ1-1, the complete variable domain reads SAVISQKPSRDICQRGTSLTIQCQVDSQVTMMFWYRQQPGQSLTLIATANQGSEATYESGFVIDKFPISRPNLTFSTLTVSNMSPEDSSIYLCSVEGRQNTEAFFGQGTRLTVV.

This clonotype was counted many times. Here the CDR3 DNA reads TGTGCCAGCAGCTTTTCGTCGGGGACGGCCGCATTCGGGGGCTACACCTTC. Protein: CASSFSSGTAAFGGYTF. The chain is built from TRBV7-2 and TRBJ1-2, with D maybe TRBD1 (5 bases). From germline, CDR1 is SGHTA and CDR2 FQGNSA. V lost 3 bases and J 8 bases, leaving 25 bases between the germline ends. The CDR3 has 17 amino acids.

This clonotype showed up just a few times. The chain joins TRBV6-5 to TRBJ1-4; TRBD1 matches at 9 bases. The CDR3 length is 13 residues. Germline CDR1 MNHEY, CDR2 SVGAGI. V lost 6 bases to trimming and J lost 8 bases; unmatched junction nucleotides: 4. CDR3 sequence reads: CASRGQGLEKLFF. The CDR3 DNA reads as TGTGCCAGCAGAGGACAGGGGCTCGAAAAACTGTTTTTT.

The chain employs TRBV6-2 or TRBV6-3 and TRBJ2-7; D gene unclear. Between the trimmed V and J ends, which lost 2 bases and 2 bases, there was a span of 10 bases. Germline CDR1 MNHEY, CDR2 SVGEGT. This CDR3 spans 14 amino acids. Written as DNA, the CDR3 is TGTGCCAGCAGTTACAGTACCCTTCCCTACGAGCAGTACTTC. Translating it yields CASSYSTLPYEQYF.

This clonotype was observed many times. The chain employs TRBV7-2 and TRBJ2-1, with D tentatively TRBD2 (6 bases). The CDR3 contains 14 residues. The germline V and J ends were trimmed by 1 base and 6 bases, with 10 bases remaining between them. Looked up from germline, CDR1 is SGHTA and CDR2 is FQGNSA. The CDR3 DNA follows: TGTGCCAGCAGCTTAGATGGGGGGTCCAATGAGCAGTTCTTC. It is translated as CASSLDGGSNEQFF.

This clonotype was detected many times. The rearrangement joins TRBV5-4 to TRBJ2-7; D might be TRBD1 (6 bases). This CDR3 contains 14 residues. Trimming removed 4 bases at V and 0 bases at J, with 11 bases between. Germline CDR1 is SGHNT and CDR2 is YYREEE (reference sequence). The DNA for the CDR3 is TGTGCCAGCAGCAAGGGGGAGAGCTCCTACGAGCAGTACTTC. Translating it yields CASSKGESSYEQYF.

This clonotype was observed once. The gene calls are TRBV27 and TRBJ1-2; a possible D gene is TRBD1 (5 bases). Trimming removed 5 bases at V and 0 bases at J, with 13 bases between. CDR3 length equals 15 residues. Germline-derived CDR1 and CDR2 are MNHEY and SMNVEV (reference sequence). CDR3 sequence: CASSHDSSSNYGYTF. In nucleotides, the CDR3 is TGTGCCAGCAGTCACGACAGCTCTTCTAACTATGGCTACACCTTC.

Of note for this clonotype: The junction and the germline gene differ at one end; a read error may be behind it. This chain uses TRBV6-5 with TRBJ1-5; D remains ambiguous. Germline values: CDR1 MNHEY, CDR2 SVGAGI. The CDR3 is made up of 15 amino acids. The CDR3 here is CASSSDTNSNQPQHF. The CDR3 bases are TGTGCCAGCAGTTCTGACACCAATAGCAATCAACCCCAGCATTTT.

This clonotype has a count of ten or more. The J gene is TRBJ2-2, the V gene TRBV20-1; D unresolved. Germline values: CDR1 DFQATT, CDR2 SNEGSKA (reference sequence). Trimming shortened V by 0 bases and J by 7 bases, and 9 bases separated the two germline ends. The CDR3 has 13 amino acids. CDR3 sequence reads: CSARDPLGGELFF. CDR3 nucleotide sequence: TGCAGTGCTAGAGATCCCCTAGGCGGGGAGCTGTTTTTT.

The table lists this clonotype with many counts. This chain uses TRBV28 with TRBJ2-3; no firm D call. Between the trimmed V and J ends, which lost 3 bases and 1 base, there was a span of 14 bases. The germline V gene has CDR1 MDHEN and CDR2 SYDVKM. The length of the CDR3 is 16 residues. CDR3 sequence: CASSFVESLRTDTQYF. In DNA, the CDR3 is TGTGCCAGCAGTTTCGTAGAAAGCCTCCGCACAGATACGCAGTATTTT.

The chain is built from TRBV28 and TRBJ2-1; perhaps TRBD1 as D (6 bases). The ends were cut back, 5 bases at V and 10 bases at J, with 12 bases in the middle. CDR3 length equals 12 residues. Per germline, CDR1 MDHEN and CDR2 SYDVKM. CDR3 sequence (DNA): TGTGCCAGCAGTCCAAACAGGGACGAGCAGTTCTTC. It codes for CASSPNRDEQFF.

This clonotype was counted many times. The chain couples TRBV5-5 to TRBJ1-5; D possibly corresponds to TRBD1 (5 bases). The V end was cut by 4 bases, the J end by 6 bases, with 17 bases between. CDR3 size: 15 residues. Germline CDR1 reads SGHKS; CDR2 reads YYEKEE (reference sequence). CDR3 nucleotide sequence: TGTGCCAGCAGCCTGGGACCGATATCCAGTCAGCCCCAGCATTTT. Its protein product is CASSLGPISSQPQHF. The full variable domain, completed using reference TRBV5-5 and TRBJ1-5, is DAGVTQSPTHLIKTRGQQVTLRCSPISGHKSVSWYQQVLGQGPQFIFQYYEKEERGRGNFPDRFSARQFPNYSSELNVNALLLGDSALYLCASSLGPISSQPQHFGDGTRLSIL.

With respect to this clonotype: A much larger clonotype is one base distant, so this may be a read error. The rearrangement links TRBV6-5 to TRBJ2-3; D might be TRBD1 or TRBD2, each matching 5 bases. The CDR3 is made up of 14 amino acids. CDR1 is MNHEY, CDR2 SVGAGI, per germline. The CDR3 loop reads CASRYSRDQDTQYF. CDR3 bases: TGTGCCAGCAGGTACTCCCGGGACCAAGATACGCAGTATTTT.

This clonotype appeared a few times. A much larger clonotype is one base distant, so this may be a read error. In DNA, the CDR3 is TGTGCCAGCAGCTTAGTTGCCCGACTAGCGGGGGGTTCCCGCTCCTACAATGAGCAGTACTTC. Residues: CASSLVARLAGGSRSYNEQYF. The chain has TRBV11-2 and TRBJ2-1; 13 bases map to TRBD2. The DNA end is more similar to TRBJ2-7, so the J call may be wrong. The CDR3 has 21 residues. From germline, CDR1 is SGHAT and CDR2 FQNNGV.

This clonotype was seen at least ten times. The chain has TRBV7-2 and TRBJ2-7; TRBD2 agrees at 9 bases. In germline, CDR1 is SGHTA, CDR2 FQGNSA. This CDR3 has 17 residues. Trimming removed 5 bases from V and 4 bases from J; junction bases left unmatched: 15. Here the CDR3 DNA reads TGTGCCAGCAGCCGCAGAGTGGATCCAGCGGGGGGTTACGAGCAGTACTTC. It yields the protein CASSRRVDPAGGYEQYF.

The genes are TRBV10-3 and TRBJ2-3; no reliable D call. Germline values: CDR1 ENHRY, CDR2 SYGVKD. This CDR3 comprises 15 residues. V shed 3 bases and J shed 1 base, with 11 bases lying between them. The CDR3 coding sequence is TGTGCCATCAGTGAATCGTCAGACGGCACAGATACGCAGTATTTT. This encodes CAISESSDGTDTQYF.

This clonotype was detected many times. The chain employs TRBV20-1 and TRBJ2-4; D perhaps matches TRBD1 (5 bases). The CDR3 sequence is 16 residues long. CDR1 DFQATT and CDR2 SNEGSKA come from the germline V gene (reference sequence). V was trimmed by 3 bases and J by 0 bases, leaving 15 bases between them. Written as DNA, the CDR3 is TGCAGTGCTAGCGGACACGTCGAGTTAGCCAAAAACATTCAGTACTTC. Translated: CSASGHVELAKNIQYF.

This clonotype was detected only a few times. The chain uses TRBV20-1 and TRBJ1-2, with 9 nucleotides matching TRBD1. The ends lost 5 bases at V and 6 bases at J; junction bases unmatched: 4. The CDR3 runs 12 residues. Germline V CDR1 and CDR2: DFQATT, SNEGSKA (reference sequence). CDR3 sequence: CSALQGAHGYTF. CDR3 DNA sequence: TGCAGTGCTCTACAGGGGGCACATGGCTACACCTTC.

V gene TRBV10-3 combines with J gene TRBJ2-1; TRBD2 might be the D (5 bases). V dropped 5 bases and J dropped 6 bases, with 14 bases sitting between them. The CDR3 is 14 amino acids. CDR1 and CDR2 from the germline V gene are ENHRY and SYGVKD. The CDR3 nucleotides are TGTGCCATCAGTCGGGAAGTCACCTGCAATGAGCAGTTCTTC. Translation gives CAISREVTCNEQFF.